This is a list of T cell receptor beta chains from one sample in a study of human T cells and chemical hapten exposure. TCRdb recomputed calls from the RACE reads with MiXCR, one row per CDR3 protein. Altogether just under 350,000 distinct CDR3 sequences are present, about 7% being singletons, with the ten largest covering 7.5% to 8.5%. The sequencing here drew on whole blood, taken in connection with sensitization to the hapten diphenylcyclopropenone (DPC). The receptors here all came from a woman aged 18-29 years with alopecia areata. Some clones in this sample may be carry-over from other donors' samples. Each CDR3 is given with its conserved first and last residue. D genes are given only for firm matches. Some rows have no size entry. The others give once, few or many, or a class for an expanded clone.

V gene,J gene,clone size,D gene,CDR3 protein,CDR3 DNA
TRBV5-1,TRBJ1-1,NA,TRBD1,CASSLPRGTGSRANTEAFF,TGCGCCAGCAGCTTACCGAGAGGGACAGGGAGCCGAGCAAACACTGAAGCTTTCTTT
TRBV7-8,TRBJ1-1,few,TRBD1,CASSPGQHNTEAFF,TGTGCCAGCAGCCCGGGACAGCACAACACTGAAGCTTTCTTT
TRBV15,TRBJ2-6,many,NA,CATSREYTGSGANVLTF,TGTGCCACCAGCAGAGAATATACAGGCTCTGGGGCCAACGTCCTGACTTTC
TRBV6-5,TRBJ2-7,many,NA,CASTPRGTTYEQYF,TGTGCCAGCACACCCCGGGGGACAACCTACGAGCAGTACTTC
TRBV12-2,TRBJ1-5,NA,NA,CASRLTRGRLGPQHF,TGTGCAAGTCGCTTAACCCGAGGCCGGTTAGGGCCCCAGCATTTT
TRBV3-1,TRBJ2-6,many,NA,CASSQISSGANVLTF,TGTGCCAGCAGCCAGATTAGCTCTGGGGCCAACGTCCTGACTTTC
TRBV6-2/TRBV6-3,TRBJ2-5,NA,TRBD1,CASTGTGQETQYF,TGTGCCAGCACCGGGACAGGGCAAGAGACCCAGTACTTC
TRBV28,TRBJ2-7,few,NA,CAGGPTTPYEQYF,TGTGCCGGCGGCCCGACCACTCCCTACGAGCAGTACTTC
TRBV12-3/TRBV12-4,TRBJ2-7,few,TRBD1,CASSLGQGWREQYF,TGTGCCAGCAGTTTGGGACAGGGCTGGAGAGAGCAGTACTTC
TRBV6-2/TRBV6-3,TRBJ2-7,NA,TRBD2,CASRLAGGMSYEQYF,TGTGCCAGCAGACTAGCGGGGGGGATGTCCTACGAGCAGTACTTC
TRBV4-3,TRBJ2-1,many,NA,CASSQERGTIANEQFF,TGCGCCAGCAGCCAAGAACGAGGGACGATCGCCAATGAGCAGTTCTTC
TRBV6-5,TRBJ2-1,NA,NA,CASSYSITGNFNEQFF,TGTGCCAGCAGTTACTCGATCACAGGCAATTTTAATGAGCAGTTCTTC
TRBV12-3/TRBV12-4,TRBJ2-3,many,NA,CASSLVGDTQYF,TGTGCCAGCAGCTTGGTCGGGGATACGCAGTATTTT
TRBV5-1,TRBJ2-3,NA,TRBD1,CASNTGGHSTDTQYF,TGCGCCAGCAACACAGGGGGCCACAGCACAGATACGCAGTATTTT
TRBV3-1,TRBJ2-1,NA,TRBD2,CASSQDPLGLRYNEQFF,TGTGCCAGCAGCCAAGATCCCCTGGGACTAAGATACAATGAGCAGTTCTTC
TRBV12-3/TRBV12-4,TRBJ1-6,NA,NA,CASSLLGDSPLHF,TGTGCCAGCAGTTTACTTGGGGACTCACCCCTCCACTTT
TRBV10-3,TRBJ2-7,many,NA,CAISEGVDTRSYEQYF,TGTGCCATCAGTGAGGGAGTGGACACCCGATCCTACGAGCAGTACTTC
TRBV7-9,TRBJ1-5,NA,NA,CASSSTHSNQPQHF,TGTGCCAGCAGCTCTACTCATAGCAATCAGCCCCAGCATTTT
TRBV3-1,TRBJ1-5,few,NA,CASSQVEGQPQHF,TGTGCCAGCAGCCAAGTCGAAGGGCAGCCCCAGCATTTT
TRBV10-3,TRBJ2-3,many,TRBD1,CAISQTGVVTDTQYF,TGTGCCATCAGCCAGACAGGGGTCGTCACAGATACGCAGTATTTT
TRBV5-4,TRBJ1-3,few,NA,CASSLYGNTIYF,TGTGCCAGCAGCCTCTATGGAAACACCATATATTTT
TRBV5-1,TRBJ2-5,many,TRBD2,CASSPQRGSETQYF,TGCGCCAGCAGCCCGCAGCGGGGGTCGGAGACCCAGTACTTC
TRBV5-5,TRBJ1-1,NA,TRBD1,CASSQSDRGSWTEAFF,TGTGCCAGCAGCCAAAGCGACAGGGGATCGTGGACTGAAGCTTTCTTT
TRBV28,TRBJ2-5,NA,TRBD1,CASGSLQGVQETQYF,TGTGCCAGCGGTTCCTTACAGGGGGTCCAAGAGACCCAGTACTTC
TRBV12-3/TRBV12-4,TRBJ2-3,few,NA,CASSSSPQATQYF,TGTGCCAGCAGTTCTAGTCCCCAGGCTACGCAGTATTTT
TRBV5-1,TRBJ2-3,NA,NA,CASRFSGTVGADTQYF,TGCGCCAGCAGGTTTTCCGGGACGGTGGGGGCAGATACGCAGTATTTT
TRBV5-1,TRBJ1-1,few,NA,CASRLNPDVNTEAFF,TGCGCCAGCCGTCTAAACCCAGACGTGAACACTGAAGCTTTCTTT
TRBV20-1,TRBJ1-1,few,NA,CSASNFLQTGANTEAFF,TGCAGTGCTAGCAACTTTTTACAAACGGGGGCCAACACTGAAGCTTTCTTT
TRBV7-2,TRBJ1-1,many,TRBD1,CASSRQTGGGSNTEAFF,TGTGCCAGCAGCCGACAGACAGGGGGCGGCTCGAACACTGAAGCTTTCTTT
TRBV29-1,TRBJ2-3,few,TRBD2,CSVESSGSTDTQYF,TGCAGCGTTGAATCTAGCGGGAGCACAGATACGCAGTATTTT
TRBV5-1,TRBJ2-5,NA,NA,CASSPGLRGQETQYF,TGCGCCAGCAGCCCAGGACTCCGCGGGCAAGAGACCCAGTACTTC
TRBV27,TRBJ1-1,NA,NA,CASSLRGLSTEAFF,TGTGCCAGCAGTTTACGGGGGCTTAGCACTGAAGCTTTCTTT
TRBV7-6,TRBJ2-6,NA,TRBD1,CASSTRVGQGLVSGANVLTF,TGTGCCAGCTCTACCCGGGTTGGACAGGGGCTAGTCTCTGGGGCCAACGTCCTGACTTTC
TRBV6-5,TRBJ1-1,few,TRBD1,CASSYRWTGNTEAFF,TGTGCCAGCAGTTATCGTTGGACAGGGAACACTGAAGCTTTCTTT
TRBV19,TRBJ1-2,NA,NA,CASSMITNYGYTF,TGTGCCAGTAGTATGATCACTAACTATGGCTACACCTTC
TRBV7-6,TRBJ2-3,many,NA,CASSLAGGSPSTDTQYF,TGTGCCAGCAGCTTAGCGGGGGGTTCTCCTAGCACAGATACGCAGTATTTT
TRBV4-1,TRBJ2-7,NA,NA,CASSQSPGTHLTYEQYF,TGCGCCAGCAGCCAATCTCCCGGGACACACCTAACATACGAGCAGTACTTC
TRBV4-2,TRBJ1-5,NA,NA,CASSQDWENQPQHF,TGTGCCAGCAGCCAAGATTGGGAGAATCAGCCCCAGCATTTT
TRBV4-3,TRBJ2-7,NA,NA,CASSLIPSSYEQYF,TGCGCCAGCAGTCTTATTCCTTCTTCCTACGAGCAGTACTTC
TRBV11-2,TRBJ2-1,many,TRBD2,CASSLLLLAGRYNEQFF,TGTGCCAGCAGCTTACTCCTCCTAGCGGGGAGATACAATGAGCAGTTCTTC
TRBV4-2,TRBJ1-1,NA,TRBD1,CASSPRFGTGGPTEAFF,TGTGCCAGCAGCCCTCGCTTCGGGACAGGGGGCCCCACTGAAGCTTTCTTT
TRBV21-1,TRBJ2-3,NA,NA,CASSQAGTKRTLHTDTQYF,TGTGCCAGCAGCCAGGCTGGGACCAAACGGACTTTGCATACAGATACGCAGTATTTT